This T cell receptor beta chain was captured by sequencing in a study of CD8+ T cells in alopecia areata. Regarding treatment: oral pan-JAK inhibitor, 5-10 mg twice daily. TCR sequencing used cDNA made by reverse transcription of extracted RNA. Some clones are missing from TCRdb's copy, which holds only in-frame ones; the method was immunoSEQ multiplex PCR. This sample has around 100,000 clones, with 50% to 60% found just once. This clone was found a few times. The clonotype comes from a human donor with alopecia areata. Sequenced here: CD8+ T cells sorted from blood, sampled at approximately week 56, from a patient treated with tofacitinib.

As DNA, the CDR3 is TGCGCCAGCAGCCAAGTCTCCCCTAGCGGCCCCTACAATGAGCAGTTCTTC. Its protein is CASSQVSPSGPYNEQFF. The chain combines TRBV4-1 with TRBJ2-1, with 7 bases fitting TRBD2. The CDR3 has 17 residues. V trimming: 1 base; J trimming: 2 bases; junction bases outside the gene matches: 8. CDR1 and CDR2 (germline): MGHRA, YSYEKL.